A single T cell receptor beta chain is shown here with its context. The antigen is undetermined. This record comes from a study of shared clonotypes between healthy human individuals. Overall study findings and caveats: Larger estimated richness was generally seen in naive subsets than in memory subsets.

Trimming removed 2 bases from V and 2 bases from J, with 17 bases in between. CDR3 length: 16 amino acids. The germline V gene has CDR1 SGHTS and CDR2 YDEGEE. Generated by immunoSEQ multiplex PCR, the TCRdb table keeps only in-frame clones and is missing some. The sample consists of approximately 1,500,000 clones, 95% to 99% of them appearing once. Sequenced sample: naive CD4+ T cells sorted from blood. The subset was: CD45RA+ positively selected. This receptor was taken from a young man in good health. The gene calls are TRBV5-8 and TRBJ2-7; D is possibly TRBD1 (6 bases). CDR3 in amino acids: CASSFQSGHLTYEQYF. The CDR3 DNA reads as TGTGCCAGCAGCTTCCAATCGGGACATCTTACCTACGAGCAGTACTTC.